The present TCR beta chain was sequenced within a study of regulatory T cells in long-lasting Graves disease. Findings and caveats of the study: A greater number of public clonotypes (around 3,000) was shared by persistent patients than by new patients (around 970). Thyroid tissue went unstudied; only peripheral blood was examined.

J was trimmed by 2 bases and V by 7 bases; bases with no gene match: 5. The CDR3 has 15 amino acids. Germline CDR1 reads MNHNS; CDR2 reads SASEGT. TCR beta libraries were built with iRepertoire HTBI primers and Arm-PCR of CDR3 regions. MiXCR, applied by TCRdb to the multiplex PCR reads, yields one record per CDR3 protein. The table shows 420,000 or so distinct CDR3 sequences, with roughly 17% occurring only once. The time point denotes: newly diagnosed GD, antithyroid drugs for less than 3 months. Construction of the TCR library relied on RNA isolated from PBMCs. A word on this clonotype: Its matching antigen is unknown.

The same data also went into a second study, on T cells in Graves' hyperthyroidism and ophthalmopathy. Per that study: In making diagnoses, clinical symptoms, serum thyroxine and TRAb, thyroid ultrasound and orbital computed tomography were all used. Appearing also in blood were most of the thyroid clonotypes expanded above 0.001.

The sample in question was peripheral blood mononuclear cells (PBMCs), obtained at new diagnosis, from a patient treated with antithyroid drugs. This TCR was recovered from a woman aged 18-35 years with Graves disease. The J gene is TRBJ2-3, the V gene TRBV6-1, with 11 bases lining up with TRBD2. The CDR3 nucleotides are TGTGCCAGCACGCTAGCGGGAGGCCCCACAGATACGCAGTATTTT. Translating it yields CASTLAGGPTDTQYF.